The T cell receptor beta chain described here comes from a study of T cell responses to AZD1222 COVID-19 vaccine. Germline V gene data show CDR1 as LGHNA and CDR2 as YNFKEQ. Trimming cost V 4 bases and J 0 bases; bases outside gene matches: 16. The length of the CDR3 is 21 residues. Assay used: immunoSEQ multiplex PCR; TCRdb lists only in-frame clones, some missing. The sample lists tens of thousands of clones, about 86% occurring once. The chain combines TRBV4-2 with TRBJ2-6; 9 bases are shared with TRBD2. Specimen: peripheral blood, collected on day 0 of MenACWY control vaccination. The receptor was derived from an adult in good health. The DNA of the CDR3 is TGTGCCAGCAGCCCCATGGAGTGGGGCGGGGGGGTCCCCTCTGGGGCCAACGTCCTGACTTTC. Translating it yields CASSPMEWGGGVPSGANVLTF.